This TCR beta chain was captured in a study of CD49a tissue-resident CD8 T cells in human skin (TCRdb year 2017). In terms of the full investigation: The study looked at subsets of tissue-resident memory CD8+ T cells in human skin, with the subsets defined by expression of CD49a, CD69 and CD103.

Libraries were made using the immunoSEQ multiplex PCR assay. The original methods were these. TCR V beta family usage frequencies were compared across the sorted blood, dermal and epidermal CD8+ T cell populations. In its TCRdb copy, this immuneACCESS table keeps in-frame sequences only and misses some clones. Where compared with another copy, unresolved V genes explain less than half of these, and the others have no known cause. The DNA gave D and trimming, while V, J and clone size come from that table. For this sample the table gives about 1,500 clones, of which about 73% were detected only once. The ten top clones hold 37% of the sample. V and J are trimmed by 5 bases and 9 bases, and the gene matches miss 6 bases of the junction. The CDR3 measures 14 amino acids from cysteine to phenylalanine. CDR3 DNA is the only sequence kept; it has 42 bases, read in frame from the first base. The germline V gene (reference sequence) sets CDR1 to LNHNV and CDR2 to YYDKDF.

This clone was seen a handful of times. Its antigen is still unknown. No much larger clone is present one base from it, and per-base qualities are unavailable. In sorted CD8+ T cells obtained from the blood, dermis and epidermis of a few healthy donors, TCR beta CDR3 regions were analysed. All TCR-sequenced donors were healthy individuals, and each provided both blood and skin samples. Sorting was used to isolate CD8+ T cell populations ahead of TCR beta sequencing. The rearrangement combines TRBV15 with TRBJ2-1, with TRBD2 identical over 11 junction bases. The TCR was taken from a human donor in good health. Sequenced input: CLA- CD8+ effector memory T cells sorted from blood. The DNA reads as follows: TGTGCCACCAGCGGGGTACTAGCGGGAGTTGAGCAGTTCTTC. Its protein product is CATSGVLAGVEQFF.